This T cell receptor (beta chain) derives from a study of shared clonotypes between healthy human individuals. Study-level information: CD4 naive and memory got three plates each, CD8 naive two, CD8 memory one. Broader study findings: Among a few donors, about 5% of naive CD4 clonotypes were found in common.

Points on this clone: Its antigen is not identified.

The CDR3 contains 20 residues. V was pared by 1 base and J by 0 bases, with 9 bases of the junction left unmatched. Germline values: CDR1 SGHRS, CDR2 YFSETQ. Clones were sequenced by immunoSEQ multiplex PCR, and TCRdb holds only the in-frame ones, with some missing. Here the sample spans about 2.4 million clones, approximately 93% being singletons. The sample was naive CD4+ T cells from PBMCs. Subset meaning: CD45RA+ positively selected. V is TRBV5-1 and J is TRBJ2-6, with 11 nucleotides matching TRBD2. The receptor was isolated from a man aged 18 to 29 in good health. Some clones in this sample may be carry-over from other donors' samples. As DNA, the CDR3 is TGCGCCAGCAGCTTGAGACTAGCGGGACGAGCTACCTCTGGGGCCAACGTCCTGACTTTC. The encoded protein is CASSLRLAGRATSGANVLTF.